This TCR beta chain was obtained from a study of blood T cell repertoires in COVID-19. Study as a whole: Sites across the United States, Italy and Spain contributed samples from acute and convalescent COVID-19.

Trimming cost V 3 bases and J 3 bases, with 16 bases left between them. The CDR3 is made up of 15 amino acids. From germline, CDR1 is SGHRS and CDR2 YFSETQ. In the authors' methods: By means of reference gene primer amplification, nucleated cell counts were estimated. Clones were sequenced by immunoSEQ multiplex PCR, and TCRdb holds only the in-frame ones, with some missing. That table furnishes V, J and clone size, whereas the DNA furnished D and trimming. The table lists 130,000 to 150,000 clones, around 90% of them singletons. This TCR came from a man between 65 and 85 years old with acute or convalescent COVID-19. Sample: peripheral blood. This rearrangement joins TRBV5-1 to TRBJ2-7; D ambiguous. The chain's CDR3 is CASSSFPRSLYEQYF. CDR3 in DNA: TGCGCCAGCAGCTCATTCCCCAGATCCCTCTACGAGCAGTACTTC.